Presented here are 18 T cell receptor beta chains from one specimen sequenced in a study of blood T cell repertoires in COVID-19. Sequenced by immunoSEQ multiplex PCR; TCRdb stores in-frame clones only, minus some. The sample gives 75,000 to 90,000 clones, less than 95% of which show up once; 0.95% to 1.3% is in the top ten. The sample comprised peripheral blood. The receptor source for this set is a woman between 45 and 65 years old in a cohort sampled during active COVID-19.

The rearrangement joins TRBV23-1 to TRBJ2-1, with 10 bases identical to TRBD2. TRBV23-1 is an ORF; its function is uncertain. CDR3 size: 16 residues. V was pared by 1 base and J by 6 bases, with 6 bases of the junction left unmatched. CDR3 region: CASSQWVLAGVNEQFF. The CDR3 nucleotides are TGCGCCAGCAGTCAATGGGTCCTAGCGGGAGTCAATGAGCAGTTCTTC.

CDR3 in amino acids: CASKLGNTIYF. The CDR3 coding sequence is TGTGCCAGCAAGCTCGGAAACACCATATATTTT. V is TRBV3-1 (or the pseudogene TRBV3-2) and J is TRBJ1-3, with no clear D. Germline V gene lookup returns CDR1 LGHDT and CDR2 YNNKEL (reference sequence). The CDR3 sequence is 11 residues long. V lost 7 bases and J lost 4, with 5 bases in between.

The rearrangement links TRBV2 to TRBJ2-7; the D gene is possibly TRBD1 (5 bases). The length of the CDR3 is 12 residues. The V end lost 4 bases, the J end lost 3 bases, and 7 bases lay between the germline ends. Germline V CDR1 and CDR2: SNHLY, FYNNEI. The CDR3 is CASSGQHYEQYF. For the CDR3, the DNA is TGTGCCAGCAGTGGACAGCACTACGAGCAGTACTTC.

The rearrangement links TRBV28 to TRBJ2-5; 13 bases agree with TRBD2. The J call is uncertain, as TRBJ2-7 better fits the DNA end. The CDR3 covers 15 residues. Germline loops: CDR1 MDHEN, CDR2 SYDVKM. CDR3 sequence reads: CASSLPTSGGHEQYF. CDR3 sequence (DNA): TGTGCCAGCAGTTTACCGACTAGCGGGGGGCACGAGCAGTACTTC.

V usage is TRBV27 and J usage is TRBJ2-3; 11 positions match TRBD2. Trimming took 5 bases from V and 2 from J; bases not matched to a gene: 3. From germline, CDR1 is MNHEY and CDR2 SMNVEV (reference sequence). The CDR3 spans 15 residues. CDR3 sequence: CASSRLAGPTDTQYF. The CDR3 nucleotides are TGTGCCAGCAGTCGACTAGCGGGACCCACAGATACGCAGTATTTT.

The V gene is TRBV6-2 or TRBV6-3, the J gene TRBJ2-1; 9 bases are a match to TRBD2. The CDR3 has 16 residues. Germline V gene lookup returns CDR1 MNHEY and CDR2 SVGEGT. V lost 6 bases to trimming and J lost 0 bases; unmatched junction nucleotides: 6. CDR3 residues: CASSAGTSTSYNEQFF. CDR3 DNA sequence: TGTGCCAGCAGCGCCGGGACTAGCACCTCCTACAATGAGCAGTTCTTC.

The rearrangement joins TRBV7-3 to TRBJ1-1; 8 nucleotides line up with TRBD1. V was clipped by 5 bases and J by 6 bases; unmatched bases: 14. Germline assignment: CDR1 SGHTA and CDR2 FQGTGA. The CDR3 has 16 residues. The CDR3 bases are TGTGCCAGCAGCCGTGGACAGGGCCTCGATACGGCTGAAGCTTTCTTT. This codes for CASSRGQGLDTAEAFF.

The chain links TRBV5-6 to TRBJ2-5; D is perhaps TRBD2 (6 bases). The CDR3 length is 15 residues. Germline V CDR1 and CDR2: SGHDT, YYEEEE. Trimming stripped 3 bases from V and 5 bases from J, with 17 bases between. The CDR3 bases are TGTGCCAGCAGCTCGAATCAGGGCGCGGGGGAGACCCAGTACTTC. Protein product: CASSSNQGAGETQYF.

The V gene is TRBV27, the J gene TRBJ1-1; D is uncertain. This CDR3 contains 12 residues. In germline, CDR1 is MNHEY, CDR2 SMNVEV (reference sequence). V lost 5 bases and J lost 1, with 5 bases in between. The DNA for the CDR3 is TGTGCCAGCAGTGCGGAGAACACTGAAGCTTTCTTT. Translated: CASSAENTEAFF.

The genes are TRBV3-1 (or the pseudogene TRBV3-2) and TRBJ1-2, with 10 bases that match TRBD1. The germline V gene encodes CDR1 LGHDT and CDR2 YNNKEL (reference sequence). V shed 1 base, J shed 9 bases, and the junction held 5 bases outside the gene matches. The length of the CDR3 is 14 residues. The CDR3 region has the DNA TGTGCCAGCAGCCAAGGAGACAGGGGGCGAAGCTACACCTTC. This translates into CASSQGDRGRSYTF.

The chain is built from TRBV2 and TRBJ2-1; 13 bases agree with TRBD2. Germline V gene data show CDR1 as SNHLY and CDR2 as FYNNEI. This CDR3 comprises 17 residues. J was trimmed by 0 bases and V by 4 bases; bases with no gene match: 3. The CDR3 DNA reads TGTGCCAGCAGTGGTGGACTAGCGGGAGCCTCCTACAATGAGCAGTTCTTC. It codes for CASSGGLAGASYNEQFF.

This chain connects TRBV28 to TRBJ2-4; a possible D gene is TRBD1 (6 bases). Per germline, CDR1 MDHEN and CDR2 SYDVKM. The CDR3 has 16 amino acids. V was clipped by 3 bases and J by 9 bases, with 21 bases between them. DNA for the CDR3: TGTGCCAGCAGTTTCCCCAGTAAGGGACAAGACGGCATTCAGTACTTC. Its translation: CASSFPSKGQDGIQYF.

The chain couples TRBV7-9 to TRBJ2-7, with TRBD2 matching 9 bases. V shed 0 bases, J shed 4 bases, and the junction held 4 bases outside the gene matches. Looked up from germline, CDR1 is SEHNR and CDR2 is FQNEAQ (reference sequence). CDR3 length equals 15 residues. The CDR3: CASSLALAGRYEQYF. The CDR3 bases are TGTGCCAGCAGCTTAGCTCTAGCGGGACGTTACGAGCAGTACTTC.

The chain joins TRBV5-6 to TRBJ1-1; 8 positions match TRBD1. Germline CDR1 reads SGHDT; CDR2 reads YYEEEE. The junction had 12 bases not matched to a gene; V was cut back by 4 bases and J by 4 bases. This CDR3 comprises 16 residues. The CDR3 coding sequence is TGTGCCAGCAGCCGGGACAGGAGGCCTTCGGGCACTGAAGCTTTCTTT. This translates into CASSRDRRPSGTEAFF.

This chain joins TRBV30 and TRBJ1-1; 8 nucleotides line up with TRBD1. The CDR3 length is 15 residues. With V trimmed by 1 base and J by 0 bases, 4 bases remained unmatched. The germline gives CDR1 GTSNPN, CDR2 SVGIG (reference sequence). CDR3 region: CAWSGTGRMNTEAFF. The DNA of the CDR3 is TGTGCCTGGAGTGGGACAGGGAGGATGAACACTGAAGCTTTCTTT.

The V gene is TRBV7-2, the J gene TRBJ2-3; D not certain. Trimming cost V 7 bases and J 5 bases, with 13 bases left between them. Germline assignment: CDR1 SGHTA and CDR2 FQGNSA. This CDR3 is 13 amino acids long. The CDR3 sequence: CASTNAVRDTQYF. CDR3 DNA: TGTGCCAGCACCAATGCGGTCCGAGATACGCAGTATTTT.

This sequence joins TRBV6-5 and TRBJ2-3; 11 bases are a match to TRBD2. Germline CDR1 reads MNHEY; CDR2 reads SVGAGI. The CDR3 loop spans 15 amino acids. V trimming: 6 bases; J trimming: 2 bases; junction bases outside the gene matches: 4. CDR3 in DNA: TGTGCCAGCAGAGAGGGACTAGCGGTCACAGATACGCAGTATTTT. Its protein is CASREGLAVTDTQYF.

The chain recombines TRBV28 with TRBJ2-5, with 8 bases identical to TRBD2. This CDR3 comprises 17 residues. With 3 bases clipped from V and 1 base from J, the junction kept 10 bases outside the gene matches. Germline CDR1 reads MDHEN; CDR2 reads SYDVKM. CDR3 sequence: CASSLGVTSGPQETQYF. For the CDR3, the DNA is TGTGCCAGCAGTTTGGGAGTAACTAGCGGTCCCCAAGAGACCCAGTACTTC.